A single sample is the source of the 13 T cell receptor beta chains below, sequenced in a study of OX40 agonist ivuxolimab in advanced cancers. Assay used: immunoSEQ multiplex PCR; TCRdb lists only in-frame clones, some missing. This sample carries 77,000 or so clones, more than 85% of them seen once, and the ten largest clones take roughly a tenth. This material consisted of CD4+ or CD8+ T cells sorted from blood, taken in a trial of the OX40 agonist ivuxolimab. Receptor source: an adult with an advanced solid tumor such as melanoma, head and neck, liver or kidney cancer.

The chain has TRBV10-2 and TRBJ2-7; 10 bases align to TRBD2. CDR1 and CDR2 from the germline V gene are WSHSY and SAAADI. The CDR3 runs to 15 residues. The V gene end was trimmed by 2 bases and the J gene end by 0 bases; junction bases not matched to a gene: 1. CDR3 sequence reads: CASSESGGASYEQYF. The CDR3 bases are TGCGCCAGCAGTGAGAGCGGGGGGGCCTCCTACGAGCAGTACTTC.

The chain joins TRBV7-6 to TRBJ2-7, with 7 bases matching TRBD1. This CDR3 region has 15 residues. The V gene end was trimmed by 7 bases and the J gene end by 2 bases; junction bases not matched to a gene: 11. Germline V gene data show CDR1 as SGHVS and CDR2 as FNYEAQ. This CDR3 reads CASTLATGIPYEQYF. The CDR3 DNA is TGTGCCAGCACCCTCGCGACAGGGATCCCCTACGAGCAGTACTTC.

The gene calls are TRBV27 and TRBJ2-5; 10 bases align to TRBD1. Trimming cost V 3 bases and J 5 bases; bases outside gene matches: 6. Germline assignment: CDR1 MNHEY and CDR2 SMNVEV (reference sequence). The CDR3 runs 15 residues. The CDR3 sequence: CASSFSTGGAETQYF. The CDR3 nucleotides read TGTGCCAGCAGTTTTTCGACAGGGGGCGCGGAGACCCAGTACTTC.

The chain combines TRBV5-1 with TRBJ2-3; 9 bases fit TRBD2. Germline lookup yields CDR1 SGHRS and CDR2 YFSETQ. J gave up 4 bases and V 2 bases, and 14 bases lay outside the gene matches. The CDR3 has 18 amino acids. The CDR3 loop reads CASSLLVGGGAVSDTQYF. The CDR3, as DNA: TGCGCCAGCAGCTTACTAGTTGGCGGGGGGGCCGTATCAGATACGCAGTATTTT.

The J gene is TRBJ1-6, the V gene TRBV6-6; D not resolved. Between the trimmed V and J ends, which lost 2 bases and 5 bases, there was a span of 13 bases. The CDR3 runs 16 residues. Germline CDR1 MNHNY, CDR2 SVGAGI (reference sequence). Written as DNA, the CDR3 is TGTGCCAGCAGTTACACGGCGGACTTAAATAATTCACCCCTCCACTTT. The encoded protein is CASSYTADLNNSPLHF.

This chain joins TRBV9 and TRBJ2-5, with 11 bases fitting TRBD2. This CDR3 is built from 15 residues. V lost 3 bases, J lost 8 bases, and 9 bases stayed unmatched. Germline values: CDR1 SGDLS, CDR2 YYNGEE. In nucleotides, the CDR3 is TGTGCCAGCAGCGCTTCCGGGACTAGCGGTAATACCCAGTACTTC. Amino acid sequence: CASSASGTSGNTQYF.

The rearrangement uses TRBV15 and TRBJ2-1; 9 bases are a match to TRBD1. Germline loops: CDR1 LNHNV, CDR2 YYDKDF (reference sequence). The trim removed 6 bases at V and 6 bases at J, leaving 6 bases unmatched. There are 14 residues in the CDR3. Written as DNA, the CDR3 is TGTGCCACCAGAGGACAGGGGCCCATCAATGAGCAGTTCTTC. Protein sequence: CATRGQGPINEQFF.

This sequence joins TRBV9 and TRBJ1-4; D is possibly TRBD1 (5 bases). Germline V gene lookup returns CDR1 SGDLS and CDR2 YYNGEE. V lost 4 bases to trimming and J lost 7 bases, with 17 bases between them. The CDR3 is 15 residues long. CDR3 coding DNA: TGTGCCAGCAGCTCCCAAGGGCACGGGGGTGAAAAACTGTTTTTT. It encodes CASSSQGHGGEKLFF.

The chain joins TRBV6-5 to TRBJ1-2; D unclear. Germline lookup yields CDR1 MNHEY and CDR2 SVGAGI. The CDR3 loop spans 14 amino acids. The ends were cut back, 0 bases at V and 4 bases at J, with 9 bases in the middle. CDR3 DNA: TGTGCCAGCAGTTACTCGCCCCCAGCCTATGGCTACACCTTC. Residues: CASSYSPPAYGYTF.

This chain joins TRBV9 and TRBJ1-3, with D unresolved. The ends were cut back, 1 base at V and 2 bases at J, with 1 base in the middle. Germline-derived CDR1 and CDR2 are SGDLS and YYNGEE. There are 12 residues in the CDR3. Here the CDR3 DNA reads TGTGCCAGCAGCGTAACTGGAAACACCATATATTTT. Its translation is CASSVTGNTIYF.

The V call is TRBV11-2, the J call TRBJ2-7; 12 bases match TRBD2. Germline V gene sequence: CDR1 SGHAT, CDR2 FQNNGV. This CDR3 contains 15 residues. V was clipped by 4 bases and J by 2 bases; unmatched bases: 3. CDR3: CASSWLAGGAYEQYF. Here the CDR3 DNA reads TGTGCCAGCAGCTGGCTAGCGGGGGGGGCCTACGAGCAGTACTTC. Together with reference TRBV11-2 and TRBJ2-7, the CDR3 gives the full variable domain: EAGVAQSPRYKIIEKRQSVAFWCNPISGHATLYWYQQILGQGPKLLIQFQNNGVVDDSQLPKDRFSAERLKGVDSTLKIQPAKLEDSAVYLCASSWLAGGAYEQYFGPGTRLTVT.

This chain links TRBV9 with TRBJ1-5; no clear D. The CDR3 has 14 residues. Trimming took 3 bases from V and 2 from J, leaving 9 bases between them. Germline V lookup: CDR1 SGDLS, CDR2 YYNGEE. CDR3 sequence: CASSEGGGNQPQHF. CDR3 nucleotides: TGTGCCAGCAGCGAGGGCGGCGGCAATCAGCCCCAGCATTTT.

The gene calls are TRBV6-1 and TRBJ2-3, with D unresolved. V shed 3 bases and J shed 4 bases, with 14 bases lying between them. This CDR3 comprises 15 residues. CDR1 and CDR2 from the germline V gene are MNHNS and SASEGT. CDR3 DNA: TGTGCCAGCAGTGAGGGAAGACACCTCCCAGATACGCAGTATTTT. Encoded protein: CASSEGRHLPDTQYF.